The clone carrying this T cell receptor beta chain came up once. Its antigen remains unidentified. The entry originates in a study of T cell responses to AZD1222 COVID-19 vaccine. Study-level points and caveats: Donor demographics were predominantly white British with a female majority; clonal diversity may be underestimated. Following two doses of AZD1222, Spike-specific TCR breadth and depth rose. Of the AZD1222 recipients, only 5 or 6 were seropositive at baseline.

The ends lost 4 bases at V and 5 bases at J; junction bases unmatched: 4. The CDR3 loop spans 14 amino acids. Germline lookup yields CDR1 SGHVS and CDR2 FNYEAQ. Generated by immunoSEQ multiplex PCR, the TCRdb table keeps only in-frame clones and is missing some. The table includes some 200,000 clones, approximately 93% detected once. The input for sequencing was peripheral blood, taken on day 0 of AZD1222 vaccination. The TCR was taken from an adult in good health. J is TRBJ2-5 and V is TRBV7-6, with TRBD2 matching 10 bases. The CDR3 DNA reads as TGTGCCAGCAGCTCGCTAGCGGGAGCTGAGACCCAGTACTTC. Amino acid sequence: CASSSLAGAETQYF.